This T cell receptor (beta chain) was found in a study of blood T cell repertoires in COVID-19. Across the whole study: Sites across the United States, Italy and Spain contributed samples from acute and convalescent COVID-19. PBMCs, B-cell-depleted T cells, or T cells were the source of the cDNA or gDNA that made up the material.

This CDR3 contains 14 residues. V was cut by 1 base and J by 0 bases, with 7 bases left in between. Germline assignment: CDR1 SGHTA and CDR2 FQGNSA. Study processing details: Quantification of nucleated cells was approximated via reference gene primer amplification. Libraries were prepared by immunoSEQ multiplex PCR; TCRdb keeps only in-frame clonotypes and omits some of them. From that table come the V and J calls and clone size; the DNA was used to work out D and trimming. The repertoire holds 200,000 to 250,000 clones, with approximately 80% as singletons. As regards this clone: Other DNA sequences from this sample encode an identical CDR3 as well.

The chain links TRBV7-2 to TRBJ2-7; weak D call: TRBD2 (6 bases). Sequenced sample: peripheral blood. This TCR was sampled from a woman over 75 with active or convalescent COVID-19. The CDR3 sequence: CASSLGGNSYEQYF. CDR3 bases: TGTGCCAGCAGCTTAGGCGGGAACTCCTACGAGCAGTACTTC.